This T cell receptor beta chain derives from a study of T cell responses to AZD1222 COVID-19 vaccine. At the level of the study: Whether given at about 4 or about 12 weeks, second doses were pooled.

Study results and caveats: None of the repertoires were sampled until the peak T cell response had passed. Spike-specific TCR breadth and depth went up after people got two AZD1222 doses.

Trimming cost V 0 bases and J 7 bases, with 3 bases left between them. Germline CDR1 and CDR2: SGHAT and FQNNGV. The CDR3 is made up of 12 amino acids. Remarks on this clone: Its antigen remains unknown.

Some clones are missing from TCRdb's copy, which holds only in-frame ones; the method was immunoSEQ multiplex PCR. The sample has 80,000 to 130,000 clones, roughly nine tenths seen once. The receptor comes from an adult in good health. The chain uses TRBV11-2 and TRBJ1-4; the D is unclear. Sequences were derived from peripheral blood, sampled on day 0 of AZD1222 vaccination. CDR3 sequence reads: CASSLEGEKLFF. The CDR3 DNA reads as TGTGCCAGCAGCTTAGAGGGTGAAAAACTGTTTTTT.